The 32 T cell receptor beta chains given below trace back to one sample, sequenced in a study of cytomegalovirus exposure and HLA in healthy donors. 60 Vbeta and 13 Jbeta primers were used in PCR. TCRdb's table, derived via immunoSEQ multiplex PCR, lists solely in-frame clones and lacks some. This sample has tens of thousands of clones; 65% to 85% occur once, and the top ten carry around 8.4%. The specimen was PBMCs. The receptor source for this set is a woman aged 25 to 39 in good health and CMV-seropositive.

A word on this clone: One end of the junction varies from germline; a read error may be responsible. The chain couples TRBV5-8 to TRBJ1-2; the match to TRBD1 covers 8 bases. Germline-derived CDR1 and CDR2 are SGHTS and YDEGEE. This CDR3 region has 13 residues. CDR3 nucleotides: TGTGCCAGCAGTTTCGACAGGGGCTATGGCTACCCCTTC. Translation: CASSFDRGYGYPF.

To note about this clone: Other nucleotide sequences in the sample specify the same CDR3. The chain uses TRBV30 and TRBJ2-3, with a possible D match to TRBD1 (6 bases). CDR3 length: 12 amino acids. The germline CDR1 and CDR2 sequences are GTSNPN and SVGIG (reference sequence). The V end was cut by 5 bases, the J end by 3 bases, with 9 bases between. The CDR3 region is CAWSTGTDTQYF. In DNA form, the CDR3 reads TGTGCCTGGTCGACAGGAACAGATACGCAGTATTTT.

This rearrangement joins TRBV5-1 to TRBJ2-2; tentatively, D is TRBD2 (5 bases). V was pared by 4 bases and J by 6 bases, with 7 bases between. Per the germline V gene, CDR1 is SGHRS and CDR2 is YFSETQ. CDR3 length: 12 amino acids. The CDR3 loop is CASSTDSGELFF. The CDR3 region has the DNA TGCGCCAGCAGCACGGACTCCGGGGAGCTGTTTTTT.

V is TRBV7-9 and J is TRBJ2-7; no reliable D call. The CDR3 has 12 residues. V lost 4 bases, J lost 2 bases, and 6 bases lay in between. Germline V CDR1 and CDR2: SEHNR, FQNEAQ (reference sequence). CDR3 in DNA: TGTGCCAGCAGCTCCCTTCCCTACGAGCAGTACTTC. Its translation is CASSSLPYEQYF.

The chain combines TRBV9 with TRBJ1-3; D might be TRBD1 (6 bases). The V end lost 4 bases, the J end lost 0 bases, and 14 bases lay between the germline ends. The CDR3 has 16 amino acids. In germline, CDR1 is SGDLS, CDR2 YYNGEE. The CDR3 here is CASSPTDSTSGNTIYF. Here the CDR3 DNA reads TGTGCCAGCAGCCCCACGGACAGCACCTCTGGAAACACCATATATTTT.

J is TRBJ1-1 and V is TRBV7-3; 7 bases map to TRBD1. CDR1 is SGHTA and CDR2 is FQGTGA in the germline V gene. With 3 bases clipped from V and 7 bases from J, the junction kept 5 bases outside the gene matches. This CDR3 is built from 13 residues. Written as DNA, the CDR3 is TGTGCCAGCAGCTTGACAGGGAGCGATGAAGCTTTCTTT. It encodes CASSLTGSDEAFF.

This chain uses TRBV5-4 with TRBJ2-5, with 7 bases aligning to TRBD1. The V and J ends lost 4 bases and 2 bases, in that order; junction bases with no gene match: 5. Germline V CDR1 and CDR2: SGHNT, YYREEE (reference sequence). The CDR3 has 14 amino acids. For the CDR3, the DNA is TGTGCCAGCAGCCAAGCAGGGGGACAAGAGACCCAGTACTTC. Its protein product is CASSQAGGQETQYF.

The chain links TRBV21-1 to TRBJ2-5; the D call TRBD2 from the table was never checked on the DNA. TRBV21-1 is annotated as a pseudogene. This CDR3 region has 17 residues. The CDR3 is CASSKALLEGRGETQYF. The CDR3 nucleotides read TGTGCCAGCAGCAAAGCGCTTTTGGAGGGTCGGGGGGAGACCCAGTACTTC.

The chain recombines TRBV12-5 with TRBJ1-5; D is unresolved. Trimming removed 1 base at V and 7 bases at J, with 8 bases between. Germline V gives CDR1 LGHNT, CDR2 FRNRAP. The CDR3 is 13 amino acids. The CDR3 bases are TGTGCTAGTGGTTTGGAGGGAGGACAGCCCCAGCATTTT. This translates into CASGLEGGQPQHF.

The rearrangement links TRBV4-1 to TRBJ2-1; weak D call: TRBD2 (5 bases). The CDR3 has 16 residues. The V end lost 2 bases, the J end lost 0 bases, and 11 bases lay between the germline ends. The germline gives CDR1 MGHRA, CDR2 YSYEKL. The CDR3 sequence is CASSQSLGSSYNEQFF. In nucleotides, the CDR3 is TGCGCCAGCAGCCAAAGCTTGGGGAGCTCCTACAATGAGCAGTTCTTC.

This chain uses TRBV6-1 with TRBJ2-4; 7 bases line up with TRBD1. Germline V gives CDR1 MNHNS, CDR2 SASEGT. V shed 9 bases, J shed 4 bases, and the junction held 12 bases outside the gene matches. This CDR3 region has 15 residues. The CDR3 DNA sequence: TGTGCCAGTAGACTTCCCGGGACAGCGAAAAACATTCAGTACTTC. This sequence encodes CASRLPGTAKNIQYF.

V gene TRBV7-3 combines with J gene TRBJ2-7; tentative D call: TRBD1 (6 bases). Germline V gives CDR1 SGHTA, CDR2 FQGTGA. The CDR3 contains 14 residues. V was clipped by 6 bases and J by 6 bases, with 18 bases between them. The CDR3 DNA reads as TGTGCCAGCAGTGTCGGGCGGGCAGGGGCCGAGCAGTACTTC. Translated, it gives CASSVGRAGAEQYF.

The J gene is TRBJ2-3, the V gene TRBV6-5, with TRBD1 as a possible D gene (7 bases). Trimming shortened V by 4 bases and J by 14 bases, and 16 bases separated the two germline ends. From germline, CDR1 is MNHEY and CDR2 SVGAGI. The CDR3 covers 12 residues. The CDR3 DNA reads TGTGCCAGCAGTTCCGAAGGGGGGACAGCGTATTTT. This codes for CASSSEGGTAYF.

The sample holds a few counts of this clone. This rearrangement joins TRBV7-9 to TRBJ2-5; D is possibly TRBD1 (5 bases). CDR1 SEHNR and CDR2 FQNEAQ come from the germline V gene (reference sequence). CDR3 size: 13 residues. Trimming took off 5 bases at V and 1 base at J, with 8 bases between the two ends. In DNA, the CDR3 is TGTGCCAGCAGCGTCAGGGCCCAAGAGACCCAGTACTTC. It codes for CASSVRAQETQYF.

In its sample, this clone was seen a few times. The chain combines TRBV28 with TRBJ1-1, with TRBD1 matching 9 bases. The junction had 4 bases not matched to a gene; V was cut back by 1 base and J by 7 bases. The CDR3 totals 14 residues. Germline CDR1 and CDR2: MDHEN and SYDVKM. The CDR3 sequence: CASSLFGTGLEAFF. DNA for the CDR3: TGTGCCAGCAGTTTATTCGGGACAGGGCTTGAAGCTTTCTTT. Combining the CDR3 with reference TRBV28 and TRBJ1-1 gives the whole variable domain DVKVTQSSRYLVKRTGEKVFLECVQDMDHENMFWYRQDPGLGLRLIYFSYDVKMKEKGDIPEGYSVSREKKERFSLILESASTNQTSMYLCASSLFGTGLEAFFGQGTRLTVV.

V and J are TRBV15 and TRBJ1-4; 9 positions agree with TRBD1. Germline values: CDR1 LNHNV, CDR2 YYDKDF (reference sequence). Trimming removed 1 base from V and 12 bases from J; junction bases left unmatched: 9. The CDR3 has 15 amino acids. Here the CDR3 reads CATSRVRDRAVELFF. The CDR3 region has the DNA TGTGCCACCAGCAGAGTCCGGGACAGGGCAGTAGAACTGTTTTTT.

The rearrangement joins TRBV10-2 to TRBJ2-6; perhaps TRBD1 as D (5 bases). V was clipped by 6 bases and J by 0 bases, with 9 bases between them. This CDR3 contains 15 residues. Germline values: CDR1 WSHSY, CDR2 SAAADI. CDR3 in DNA: TGCGCCAGCAGGATACAGGACTCTGGGGCCAACGTCCTGACTTTC. As protein: CASRIQDSGANVLTF.

This chain connects TRBV2 to TRBJ1-4; unclear D gene. Looked up from germline, CDR1 is SNHLY and CDR2 is FYNNEI. The CDR3 runs 13 residues. Trimming cost V 8 bases and J 8 bases, with 15 bases left between them. The CDR3 region is CASVETAGEKLFF. CDR3 sequence (DNA): TGTGCCAGCGTGGAGACCGCCGGCGAAAAACTGTTTTTT.

The chain joins TRBV4-1 to TRBJ2-7; the match to TRBD2 covers 9 bases. The CDR3 is 16 amino acids. Germline V CDR1 and CDR2: MGHRA, YSYEKL. Unmatched junction bases numbered 6, after V lost 0 bases and J lost 3 bases. Here the CDR3 reads CASSQERLAADYEQYF. CDR3 bases: TGCGCCAGCAGCCAAGAAAGACTAGCGGCAGACTACGAGCAGTACTTC.

V and J are TRBV6-4 and TRBJ1-1, with TRBD1 as a possible D gene (6 bases). Trimming left V 1 base short and J 4 bases short, with 10 bases between. Germline V gene lookup returns CDR1 MRHNA and CDR2 SNTAGT. This CDR3 spans 14 amino acids. CDR3 in amino acids: CASSDYMGATEAFF. CDR3 bases: TGTGCCAGCAGTGACTACATGGGGGCCACTGAAGCTTTCTTT.

The rearrangement joins TRBV9 to TRBJ2-6; possibly TRBD1 for D (5 bases). Germline V gene lookup returns CDR1 SGDLS and CDR2 YYNGEE. This CDR3 comprises 19 residues. Trimming took 1 base from V and 0 from J, leaving 17 bases between them. The CDR3 coding sequence is TGTGCCAGCAGCGTACGATGGGCAGGGCCCAGCTCTGGGGCCAACGTCCTGACTTTC. Protein: CASSVRWAGPSSGANVLTF.

A single count supports this clone. V is TRBV7-2 and J is TRBJ1-2, with 8 bases identical to TRBD1. The J segment lost 8 bases and the V segment lost 5 bases, leaving 10 bases of the junction unmatched. The germline V gene encodes CDR1 SGHTA and CDR2 FQGNSA. This CDR3 has 14 residues. CDR3 in amino acids: CASSHPRGRVGYTF. CDR3 bases: TGTGCCAGCAGCCACCCCAGGGGGCGGGTGGGCTACACCTTC. Full variable domain (rest looked up from reference TRBV7-2 and TRBJ1-2): GAGVSQSPSNKVTEKGKDVELRCDPISGHTALYWYRQSLGQGLEFLIYFQGNSAPDKSGLPSDRFSAERTGGSVSTLTIQRTQQEDSAVYLCASSHPRGRVGYTFGSGTRLTVV.

This clone was detected once. J is TRBJ2-7 and V is TRBV29-1, with 8 bases identical to TRBD1. Looked up from germline, CDR1 is SQVTM and CDR2 is ANQGSEA. Unmatched junction bases numbered 2, after V lost 7 bases and J lost 3 bases. The CDR3 spans 11 residues. The CDR3 coding sequence is TGCAGCGCCACAGGGGGCTACGAGCAGTACTTC. It is translated as CSATGGYEQYF.

The chain is built from TRBV30 and TRBJ2-7; TRBD1 might be the D (6 bases). CDR1 and CDR2 (germline): GTSNPN, SVGIG (reference sequence). V was clipped by 5 bases and J by 3 bases, with 17 bases between them. The CDR3 runs to 14 residues. In DNA form, the CDR3 reads TGTGCCTGGGGACGAGGGGCCAGGGGCTACGAGCAGTACTTC. Its translation is CAWGRGARGYEQYF.

In its sample, this clone is medium-sized (0.01 to 0.1%). CDR3 protein: CASSRSGQGLNTEAFF. DNA of the CDR3: TGTGCCAGCTCACGGTCGGGACAGGGGTTGAACACTGAAGCTTTCTTT. The chain carries TRBV18 and TRBJ1-1, with 10 bases identical to TRBD1. The V and J ends lost 4 bases and 0 bases, in that order; junction bases with no gene match: 5. Germline CDR1 and CDR2: KGHSH and LQKENI. This CDR3 is built from 16 residues.

In its sample, this clone was seen once. This chain connects TRBV7-9 to TRBJ2-1, with a possible D match to TRBD2 (5 bases). The CDR3 runs 15 residues. Germline assignment: CDR1 SEHNR and CDR2 FQNEAQ (reference sequence). The V end was cut by 5 bases, the J end by 8 bases, with 19 bases between. The CDR3: CASSPSGGALDEQFF. CDR3 DNA sequence: TGTGCCAGCAGCCCGTCTGGAGGCGCATTGGATGAGCAGTTCTTC.

This chain connects TRBV7-8 to TRBJ1-1; 9 positions agree with TRBD1. CDR3 length: 15 residues. Germline loops: CDR1 SGHVS, CDR2 FQNEAQ. V was clipped by 8 bases and J by 3 bases; unmatched bases: 10. This chain's CDR3 is CASLRMWTGDTEAFF. The CDR3 nucleotides read TGTGCCAGCCTAAGAATGTGGACAGGGGACACTGAAGCTTTCTTT.

The rearrangement links TRBV7-2 to TRBJ1-5; possibly TRBD1 for D (6 bases). Trimming removed 3 bases at V and 6 bases at J, with 12 bases between. The CDR3 totals 14 residues. Germline lookup yields CDR1 SGHTA and CDR2 FQGNSA. For the CDR3, the DNA is TGTGCCAGCAGCTTCCGGGACACAGGTCAGCCCCAGCATTTT. As protein: CASSFRDTGQPQHF.

This chain connects TRBV5-6 to TRBJ2-5; TRBD1 agrees at 7 bases. Gene TRBJ2-7 matches the end of the DNA better, so the J call may be wrong. Looked up from germline, CDR1 is SGHDT and CDR2 is YYEEEE. The CDR3 has 16 amino acids. The CDR3 DNA reads as TGTGCCAGCAGCTTTATACCGGGACAGAAAAACTACGAGCAGTACTTC. This sequence encodes CASSFIPGQKNYEQYF.

V and J are TRBV30 and TRBJ2-7, with D possibly TRBD1 on 5 matching bases. The germline CDR1 and CDR2 sequences are GTSNPN and SVGIG (reference sequence). The CDR3 runs to 13 residues. V lost 0 bases, J lost 3 bases, and 9 bases lay in between. The CDR3 sequence is CAWSVSRDYEQYF. CDR3 nucleotide sequence: TGTGCCTGGAGTGTAAGCAGGGACTACGAGCAGTACTTC.

This CDR3 is CASSVVAAGELFF. The CDR3 nucleotides are TGTGCCAGCAGCGTAGTTGCGGCCGGGGAGCTGTTTTTT. This chain links TRBV9 with TRBJ2-2; D is ambiguous. CDR3 length equals 13 residues. The V end lost 0 bases, the J end lost 6 bases, and 6 bases lay between the germline ends. The germline CDR1 and CDR2 sequences are SGDLS and YYNGEE.

Concerning this clone: This sample also contains other DNA sequences that code for the same CDR3. This chain connects TRBV5-5 to TRBJ1-1; D uncertain. The CDR3 has 14 residues. Germline values: CDR1 SGHKS, CDR2 YYEKEE (reference sequence). The germline V and J ends were trimmed by 0 bases and 2 bases, with 8 bases remaining between them. The CDR3 nucleotides read TGTGCCAGCAGCTTGGACGTGGCTAACACTGAAGCTTTCTTT. Translation: CASSLDVANTEAFF. Drawing the rest from reference TRBV5-5 and TRBJ1-1, the complete variable domain is DAGVTQSPTHLIKTRGQQVTLRCSPISGHKSVSWYQQVLGQGPQFIFQYYEKEERGRGNFPDRFSARQFPNYSSELNVNALLLGDSALYLCASSLDVANTEAFFGQGTRLTVV.